This T cell receptor beta chain was documented in a study of cytomegalovirus exposure and HLA in healthy donors. On the study more broadly: Most genotyped donors, 65% to 90% of 300 to 400, had Caucasian-associated genetic ancestry. Overall study findings and caveats: Researchers reported from a later analysis that most CMV-associated TCR beta chains appeared HLA-restricted. Follow-up analysis later connected one missense variant in DCLRE1C with trimming of TCR beta V- and J-genes.

The primer mix had 60 Vbeta and 13 Jbeta primers. Clones were sequenced by immunoSEQ multiplex PCR, and TCRdb holds only the in-frame ones, with some missing. The sample comprises 210,000 or so clones, approximately 87% of which are singletons, and 1.3% rests with the top ten. Comment on this clone: The antigen remains unidentified.

In nominal health when sampled, donors likely had unrecorded immune exposures nonetheless. The V and J ends lost 1 base and 4 bases respectively, with 8 bases between them. The CDR3 has 13 amino acids. Per germline, CDR1 SGHRS and CDR2 YFSETQ. The sequencing sample was made of PBMCs. The rearrangement links TRBV5-1 to TRBJ2-5; unclear D gene. The receptor's source is a man aged 25 to 40 in good health and CMV-seronegative. The CDR3: CASSLPRSETQYF. The CDR3 nucleotides are TGCGCCAGCAGCTTGCCCAGGTCAGAGACCCAGTACTTC.